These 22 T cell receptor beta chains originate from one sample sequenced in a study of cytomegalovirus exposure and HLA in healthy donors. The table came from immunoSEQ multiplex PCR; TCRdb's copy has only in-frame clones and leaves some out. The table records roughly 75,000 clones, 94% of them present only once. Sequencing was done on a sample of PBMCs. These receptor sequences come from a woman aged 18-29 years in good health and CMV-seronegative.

The CDR3 DNA reads as TGTGCCAGCAGCTTGACAGGGCCTCATCAGCCCCAGCATTTT. As protein: CASSLTGPHQPQHF. This chain joins TRBV7-9 and TRBJ1-5; 7 nucleotides line up with TRBD1. The CDR3 consists of 14 residues. V was pared by 3 bases and J by 5 bases, with 4 bases of the junction left unmatched. Germline V gene data show CDR1 as SEHNR and CDR2 as FQNEAQ (reference sequence).

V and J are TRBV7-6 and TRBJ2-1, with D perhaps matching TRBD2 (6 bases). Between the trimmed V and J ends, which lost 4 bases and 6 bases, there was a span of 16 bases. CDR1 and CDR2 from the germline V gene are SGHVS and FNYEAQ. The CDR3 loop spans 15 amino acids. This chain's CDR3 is CASSSVGGTTNEQFF. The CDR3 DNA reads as TGTGCCAGCAGCTCGGTGGGGGGAACAACCAATGAGCAGTTCTTC.

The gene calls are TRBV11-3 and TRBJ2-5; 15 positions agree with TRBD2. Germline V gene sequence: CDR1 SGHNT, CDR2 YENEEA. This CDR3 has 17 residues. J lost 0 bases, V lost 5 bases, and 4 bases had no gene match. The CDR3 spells CASSTGLAGGDQETQYF. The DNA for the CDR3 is TGTGCCAGCAGCACCGGACTAGCGGGAGGGGACCAAGAGACCCAGTACTTC.

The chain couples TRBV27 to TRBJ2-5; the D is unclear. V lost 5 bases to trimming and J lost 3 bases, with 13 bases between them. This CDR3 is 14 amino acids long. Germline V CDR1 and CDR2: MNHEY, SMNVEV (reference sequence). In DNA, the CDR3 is TGTGCCAGCAGTGAGCCCGGAGCAGAAGAGACCCAGTACTTC. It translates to CASSEPGAEETQYF.

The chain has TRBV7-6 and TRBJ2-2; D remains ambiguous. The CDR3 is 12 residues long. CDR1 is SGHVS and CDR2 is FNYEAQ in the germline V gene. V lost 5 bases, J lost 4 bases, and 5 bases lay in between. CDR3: CASSLLTGELFF. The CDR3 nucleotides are TGTGCCAGCAGCCTCCTCACCGGGGAGCTGTTTTTT.

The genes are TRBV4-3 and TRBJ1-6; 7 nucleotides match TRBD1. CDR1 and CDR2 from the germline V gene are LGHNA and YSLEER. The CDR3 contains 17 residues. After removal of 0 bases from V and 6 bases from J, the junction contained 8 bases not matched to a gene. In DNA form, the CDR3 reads TGCGCCAGCAGCCAAGATGTCGGGGACAGATTTAATTCACCCCTCCACTTT. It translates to CASSQDVGDRFNSPLHF.

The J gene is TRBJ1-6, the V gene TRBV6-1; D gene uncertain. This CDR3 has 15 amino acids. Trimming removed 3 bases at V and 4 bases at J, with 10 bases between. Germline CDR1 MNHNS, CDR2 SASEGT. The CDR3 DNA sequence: TGTGCCAGCAGTGAGGCCAGTGATTATAATTCACCCCTCCACTTT. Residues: CASSEASDYNSPLHF.

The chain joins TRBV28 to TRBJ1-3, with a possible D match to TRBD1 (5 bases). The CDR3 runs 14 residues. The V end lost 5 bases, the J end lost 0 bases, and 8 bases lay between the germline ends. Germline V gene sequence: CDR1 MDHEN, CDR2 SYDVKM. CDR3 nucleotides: TGTGCCAGCAGTGCAGGGCTCTCTGGAAACACCATATATTTT. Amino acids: CASSAGLSGNTIYF.

CDR3 residues: CASLGGPMGEQYF. The CDR3 DNA sequence: TGCGCCAGCTTGGGAGGGCCTATGGGCGAGCAGTACTTC. The chain joins TRBV10-2 to TRBJ2-7; 7 bases line up with TRBD2. Germline V gives CDR1 WSHSY, CDR2 SAAADI. The CDR3 runs to 13 residues. Trimming took 8 bases from V and 6 from J; bases not matched to a gene: 10.

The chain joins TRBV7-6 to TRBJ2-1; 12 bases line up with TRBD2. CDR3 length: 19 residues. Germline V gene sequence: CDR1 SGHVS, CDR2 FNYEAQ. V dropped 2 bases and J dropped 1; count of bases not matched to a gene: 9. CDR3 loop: CASSLRRTSGAASYNEQFF. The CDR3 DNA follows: TGTGCCAGCAGCTTACGTCGGACTAGCGGGGCAGCATCCTACAATGAGCAGTTCTTC.

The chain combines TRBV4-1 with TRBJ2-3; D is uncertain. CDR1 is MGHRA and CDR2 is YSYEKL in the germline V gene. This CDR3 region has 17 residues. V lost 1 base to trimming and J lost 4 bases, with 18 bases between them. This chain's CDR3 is CASSQVLSTPEADTQYF. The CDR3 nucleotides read TGCGCCAGCAGCCAAGTTTTGAGCACACCTGAGGCAGATACGCAGTATTTT.

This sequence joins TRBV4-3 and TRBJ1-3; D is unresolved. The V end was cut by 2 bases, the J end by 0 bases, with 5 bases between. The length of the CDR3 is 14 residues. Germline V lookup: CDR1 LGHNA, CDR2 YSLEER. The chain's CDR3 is CASSQTSSGNTIYF. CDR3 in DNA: TGCGCCAGCAGCCAAACGAGCTCTGGAAACACCATATATTTT.

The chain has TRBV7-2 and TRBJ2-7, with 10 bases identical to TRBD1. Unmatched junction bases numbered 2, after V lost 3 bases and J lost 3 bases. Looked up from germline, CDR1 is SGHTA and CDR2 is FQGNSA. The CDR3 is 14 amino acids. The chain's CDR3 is CASSFDRGRYEQYF. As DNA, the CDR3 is TGTGCCAGCAGCTTTGACAGGGGGCGCTACGAGCAGTACTTC.

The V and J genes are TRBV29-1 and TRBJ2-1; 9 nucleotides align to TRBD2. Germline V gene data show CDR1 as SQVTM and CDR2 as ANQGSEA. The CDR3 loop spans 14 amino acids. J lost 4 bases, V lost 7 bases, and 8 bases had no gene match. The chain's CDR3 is CSDETSGAYNEQFF. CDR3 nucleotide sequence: TGCAGCGACGAGACTAGCGGAGCGTACAATGAGCAGTTCTTC.

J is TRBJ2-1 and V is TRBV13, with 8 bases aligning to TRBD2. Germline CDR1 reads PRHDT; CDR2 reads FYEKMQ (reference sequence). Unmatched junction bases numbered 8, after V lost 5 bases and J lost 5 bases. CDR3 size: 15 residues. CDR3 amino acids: CASSQAVSGNNEQFF. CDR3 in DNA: TGTGCCAGCAGCCAGGCAGTTAGCGGGAACAATGAGCAGTTCTTC.

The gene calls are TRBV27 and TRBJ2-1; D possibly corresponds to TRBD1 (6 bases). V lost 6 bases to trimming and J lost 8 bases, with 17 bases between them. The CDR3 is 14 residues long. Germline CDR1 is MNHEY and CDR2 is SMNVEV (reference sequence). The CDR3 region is CASSKTGTSYEQFF. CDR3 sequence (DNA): TGTGCCAGCAGCAAAACCGGGACATCATATGAGCAGTTCTTC.

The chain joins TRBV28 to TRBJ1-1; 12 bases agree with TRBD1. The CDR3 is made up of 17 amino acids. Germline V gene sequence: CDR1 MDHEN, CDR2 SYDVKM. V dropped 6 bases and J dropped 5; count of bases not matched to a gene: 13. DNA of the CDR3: TGTGCCAGCAGGCACACCCGGGACAGGGGGCTGTGGACTGAAGCTTTCTTT. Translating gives CASRHTRDRGLWTEAFF.

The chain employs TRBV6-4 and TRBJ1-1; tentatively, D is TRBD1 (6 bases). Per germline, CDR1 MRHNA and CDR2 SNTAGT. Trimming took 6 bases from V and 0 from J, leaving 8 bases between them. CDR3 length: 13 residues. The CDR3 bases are TGTGCCAGCAGGAGGACAGTGAACACTGAAGCTTTCTTT. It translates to CASRRTVNTEAFF.

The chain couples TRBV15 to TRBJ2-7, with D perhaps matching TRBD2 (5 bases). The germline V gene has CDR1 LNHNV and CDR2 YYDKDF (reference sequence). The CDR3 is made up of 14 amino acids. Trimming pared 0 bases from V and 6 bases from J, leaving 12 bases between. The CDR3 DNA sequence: TGTGCCACCAGCAGAGAGGAGGCAGTCCGCGAGCAGTACTTC. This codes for CATSREEAVREQYF. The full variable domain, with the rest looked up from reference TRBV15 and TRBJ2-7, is DAMVIQNPRYQVTQFGKPVTLSCSQTLNHNVMYWYQQKSSQAPKLLFHYYDKDFNNEADTPDNFQSRRPNTSFCFLDIRSPGLGDTAMYLCATSREEAVREQYFGPGTRLTVT.

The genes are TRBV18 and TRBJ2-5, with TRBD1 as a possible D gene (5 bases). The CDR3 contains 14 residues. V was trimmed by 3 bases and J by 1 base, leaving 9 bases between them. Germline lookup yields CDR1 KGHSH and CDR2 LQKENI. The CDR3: CASSPQGTQETQYF. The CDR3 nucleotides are TGTGCCAGCTCACCCCAGGGAACCCAAGAGACCCAGTACTTC.

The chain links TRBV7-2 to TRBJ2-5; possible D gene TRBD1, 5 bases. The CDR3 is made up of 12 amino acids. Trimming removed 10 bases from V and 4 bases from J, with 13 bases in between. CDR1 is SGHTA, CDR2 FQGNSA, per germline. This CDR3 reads CATGRLRETQYF. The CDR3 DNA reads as TGTGCCACAGGGCGGCTTAGAGAGACCCAGTACTTC.

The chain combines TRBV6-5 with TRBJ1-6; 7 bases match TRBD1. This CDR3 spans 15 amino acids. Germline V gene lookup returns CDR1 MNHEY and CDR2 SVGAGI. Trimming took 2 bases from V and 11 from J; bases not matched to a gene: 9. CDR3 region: CASSYVTGAFAPLHF. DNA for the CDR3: TGTGCCAGCAGTTACGTAACAGGGGCATTTGCACCCCTCCACTTT.